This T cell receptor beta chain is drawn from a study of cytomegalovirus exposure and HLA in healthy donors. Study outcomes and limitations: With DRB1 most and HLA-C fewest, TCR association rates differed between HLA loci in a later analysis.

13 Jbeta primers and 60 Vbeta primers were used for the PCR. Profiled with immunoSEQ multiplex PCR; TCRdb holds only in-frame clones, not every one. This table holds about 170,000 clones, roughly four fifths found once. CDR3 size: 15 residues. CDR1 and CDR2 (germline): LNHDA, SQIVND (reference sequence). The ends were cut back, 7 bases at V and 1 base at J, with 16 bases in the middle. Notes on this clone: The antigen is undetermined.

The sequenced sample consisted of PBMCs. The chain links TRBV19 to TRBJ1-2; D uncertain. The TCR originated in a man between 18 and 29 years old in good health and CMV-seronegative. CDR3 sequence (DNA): TGTGCCAGTATTCGGGTAGACGGTGGTAACTATGGCTACACCTTC. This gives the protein CASIRVDGGNYGYTF.